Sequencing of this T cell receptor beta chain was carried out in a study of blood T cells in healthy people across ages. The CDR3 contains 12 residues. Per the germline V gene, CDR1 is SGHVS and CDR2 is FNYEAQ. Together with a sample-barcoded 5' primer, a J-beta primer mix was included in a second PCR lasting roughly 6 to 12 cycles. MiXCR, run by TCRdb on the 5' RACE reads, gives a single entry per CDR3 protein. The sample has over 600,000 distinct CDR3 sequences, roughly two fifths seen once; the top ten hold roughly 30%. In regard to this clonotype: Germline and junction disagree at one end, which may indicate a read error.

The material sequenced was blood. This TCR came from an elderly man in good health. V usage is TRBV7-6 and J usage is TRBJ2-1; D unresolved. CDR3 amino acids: CASSLVHNEQFF. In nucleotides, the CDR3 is TGTGCCAGCAGTTTAGTCCACAATGAGCAGTTCTTC. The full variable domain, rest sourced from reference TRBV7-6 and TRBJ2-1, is GAGVSQSPRYKVTKRGQDVALRCDPISGHVSLYWYRQALGQGPEFLTYFNYEAQQDKSGLPNDRFSAERPEGSISTLTIQRTEQRDSAMYRCASSLVHNEQFFGPGTRLTVL.